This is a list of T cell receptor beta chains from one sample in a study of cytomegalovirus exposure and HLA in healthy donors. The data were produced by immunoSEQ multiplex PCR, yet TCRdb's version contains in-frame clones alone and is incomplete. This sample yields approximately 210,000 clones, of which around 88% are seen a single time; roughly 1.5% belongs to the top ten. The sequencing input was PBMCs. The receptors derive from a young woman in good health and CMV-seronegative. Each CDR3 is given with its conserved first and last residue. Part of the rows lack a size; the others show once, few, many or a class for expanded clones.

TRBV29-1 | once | CSVLKSGEQYF
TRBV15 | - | CATSRGAGKKGLYEQYF
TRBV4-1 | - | CASSLLGQREKLFF
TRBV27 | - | CASSLLDYTTNEQFF
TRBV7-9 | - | CASSSQQGPAPETQYF
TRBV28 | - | CASSRLSFSYNEQFF
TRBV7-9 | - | CASSYLGAAPDTQYF
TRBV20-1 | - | CSAHRQGEAFF
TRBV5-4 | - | CASSLAGYSGANVLTF
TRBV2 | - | CASSPDSSAYGYTF
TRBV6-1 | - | CASSERSPTDTQYF
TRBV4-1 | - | CASSQVVLRGVGTDTQYF
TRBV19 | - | CASSMKRQGRGNQPQHF
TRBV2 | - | CASGPQGTGELFF
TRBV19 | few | CASSMGLYEQYF
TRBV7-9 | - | CASSHRSNYGYTF
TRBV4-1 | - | CASSPQKPGNTEAFF
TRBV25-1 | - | CASSPRGGTGGEQYF
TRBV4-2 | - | CASSTRQGNEQFF
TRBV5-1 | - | CASSHPTEQETQYF
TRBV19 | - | CASSITGPTNLYGYTF
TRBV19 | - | CASQAVGRAGSNQPQHF
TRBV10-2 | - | CASSEPRTSGNEQFF
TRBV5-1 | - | CASSLTDRLLNEKLFF
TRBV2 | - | CASRRGVFYGYTF
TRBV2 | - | CASTGLAGVREQYF
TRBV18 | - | CASSPSLNYGYTF
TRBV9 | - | CASSVDGRAYEQYF
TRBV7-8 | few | CASSLGTTQNTEAFF
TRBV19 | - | CASSISGVENTEAFF
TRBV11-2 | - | CASSPQGTFYGYTF
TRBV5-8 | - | CASRPGTSASEQYF
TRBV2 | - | CASSEDPRMTEAFF
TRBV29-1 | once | CSVGDRALNTQYF
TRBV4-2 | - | CASSQDPRLRDRGQETQYF
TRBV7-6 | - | CASSLLAGIYNEQFF
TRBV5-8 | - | CASSFSSSYEQYF
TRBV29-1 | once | CSVDKGQGKAFF
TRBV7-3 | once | CASSSLPRGGPGRVLGGELFF
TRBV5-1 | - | CASSWMGSANTEAFF
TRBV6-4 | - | CASSDGTYNEQFF
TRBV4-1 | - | CASSQDPGQVYEQYF
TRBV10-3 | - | CAIRGTGNGNSPLHF
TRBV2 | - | CASGGAARNTEAFF
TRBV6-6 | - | CASSQTETYEQYF
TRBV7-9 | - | CASSLGDRTIEQYF
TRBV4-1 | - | CASSQGSTYREGPEQFF
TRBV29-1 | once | CSAGTASVQETQYF
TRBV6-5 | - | CASSYSREGKSYTF
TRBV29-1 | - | CSVEGDSSNQPQHF
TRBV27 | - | CASSLSGTSGINNEQFF
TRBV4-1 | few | CASSHNSNQPQHF
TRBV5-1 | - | CASSLANTEAFF
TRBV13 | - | CASSSFGGAAYEQYF
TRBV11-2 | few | CASSPLAGGNTGELFF
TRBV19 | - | CASSKWVFGETQYF
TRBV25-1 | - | CASRGTDNTEAFF
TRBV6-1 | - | CASSEGEGGPSDTQYF
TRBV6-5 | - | CASSYSHRGDTEAFF